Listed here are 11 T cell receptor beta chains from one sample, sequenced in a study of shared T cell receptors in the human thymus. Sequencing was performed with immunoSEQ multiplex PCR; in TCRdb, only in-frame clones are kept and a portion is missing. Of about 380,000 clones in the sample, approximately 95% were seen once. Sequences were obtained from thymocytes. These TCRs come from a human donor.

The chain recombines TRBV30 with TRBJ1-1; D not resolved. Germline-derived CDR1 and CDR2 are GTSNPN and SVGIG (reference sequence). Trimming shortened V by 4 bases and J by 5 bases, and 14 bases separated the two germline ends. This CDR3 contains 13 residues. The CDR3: CAWTLRSVTEAFF. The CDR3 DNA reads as TGTGCCTGGACTTTAAGGTCGGTGACTGAAGCTTTCTTT.

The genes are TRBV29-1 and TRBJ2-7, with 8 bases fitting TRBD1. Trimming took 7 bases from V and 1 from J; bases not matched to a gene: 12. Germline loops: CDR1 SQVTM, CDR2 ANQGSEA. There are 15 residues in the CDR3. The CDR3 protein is CSAQGRGRSSYEQYF. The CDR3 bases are TGCAGCGCCCAAGGCAGGGGGCGATCGTCCTACGAGCAGTACTTC.

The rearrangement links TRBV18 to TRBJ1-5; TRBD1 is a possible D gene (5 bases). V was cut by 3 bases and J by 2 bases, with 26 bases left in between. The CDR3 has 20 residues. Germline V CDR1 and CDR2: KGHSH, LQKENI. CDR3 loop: CASSPEKPRPGRWGNQPQHF. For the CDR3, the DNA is TGTGCCAGCTCACCCGAAAAACCTCGACCGGGACGGTGGGGCAATCAGCCCCAGCATTTT.

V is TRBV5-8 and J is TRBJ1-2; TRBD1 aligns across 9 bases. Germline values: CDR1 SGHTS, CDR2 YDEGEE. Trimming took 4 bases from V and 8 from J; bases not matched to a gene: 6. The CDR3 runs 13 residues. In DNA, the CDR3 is TGTGCCAGCAGCGGGGACAGGGCGGGAGGCTACACCTTC. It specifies CASSGDRAGGYTF.

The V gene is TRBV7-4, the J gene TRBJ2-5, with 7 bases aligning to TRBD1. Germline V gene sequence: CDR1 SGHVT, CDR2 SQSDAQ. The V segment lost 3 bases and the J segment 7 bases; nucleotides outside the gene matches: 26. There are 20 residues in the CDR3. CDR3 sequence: CASSLLSDRTLRSPLGTQYF. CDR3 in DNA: TGTGCCAGCAGCTTGCTGTCGGACAGGACCCTCCGGAGTCCGCTGGGGACCCAGTACTTC.

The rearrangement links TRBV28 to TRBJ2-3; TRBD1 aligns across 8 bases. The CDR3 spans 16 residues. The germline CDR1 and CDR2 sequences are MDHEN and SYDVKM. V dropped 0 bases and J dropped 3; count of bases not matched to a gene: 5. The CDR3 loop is CASSLCPGQGTDTQYF. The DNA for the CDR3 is TGTGCCAGCAGTTTATGCCCCGGACAGGGTACAGATACGCAGTATTTT.

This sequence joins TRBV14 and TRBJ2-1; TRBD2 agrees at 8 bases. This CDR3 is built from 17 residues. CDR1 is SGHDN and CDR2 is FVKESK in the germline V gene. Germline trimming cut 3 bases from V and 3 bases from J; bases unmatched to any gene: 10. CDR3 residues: CASSHRLAWEGYNEQFF. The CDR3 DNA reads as TGTGCCAGCAGCCACCGACTAGCGTGGGAGGGCTACAATGAGCAGTTCTTC. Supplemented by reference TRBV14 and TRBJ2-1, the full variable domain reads EAGVTQFPSHSVIEKGQTVTLRCDPISGHDNLYWYRRVMGKEIKFLLHFVKESKQDESGMPNNRFLAERTGGTYSTLKVQPAELEDSGVYFCASSHRLAWEGYNEQFFGPGTRLTVL.

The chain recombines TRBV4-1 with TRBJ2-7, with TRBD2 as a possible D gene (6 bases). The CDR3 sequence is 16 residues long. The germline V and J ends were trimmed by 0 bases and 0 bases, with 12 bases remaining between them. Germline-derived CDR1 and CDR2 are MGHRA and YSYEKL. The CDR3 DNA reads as TGCGCCAGCAGCCAAGATGGGACTCGGAGCTCCTACGAGCAGTACTTC. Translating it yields CASSQDGTRSSYEQYF.

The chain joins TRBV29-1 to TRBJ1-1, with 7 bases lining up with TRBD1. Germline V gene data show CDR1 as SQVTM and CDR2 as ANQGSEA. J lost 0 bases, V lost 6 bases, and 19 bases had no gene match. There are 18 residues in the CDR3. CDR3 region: CSVLLPAGTAAMNTEAFF. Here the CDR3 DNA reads TGCAGCGTCCTCCTCCCTGCCGGGACAGCCGCGATGAACACTGAAGCTTTCTTT.

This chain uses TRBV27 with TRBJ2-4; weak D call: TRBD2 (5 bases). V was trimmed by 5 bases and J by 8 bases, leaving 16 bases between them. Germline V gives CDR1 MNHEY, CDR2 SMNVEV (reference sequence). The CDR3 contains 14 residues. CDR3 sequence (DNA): TGTGCCAGCAGTCGGAGGAAGGATGGGCACATTCAGTACTTC. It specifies CASSRRKDGHIQYF.

CDR3 nucleotide sequence: TGTGCCAGCAGCTTACTGAGCGGGAACGATACGCAGTATTTT. Encoded protein: CASSLLSGNDTQYF. The rearrangement joins TRBV7-9 to TRBJ2-3, with 7 bases that match TRBD2. This CDR3 is 14 amino acids long. Germline values: CDR1 SEHNR, CDR2 FQNEAQ (reference sequence). Trimming cost V 2 bases and J 6 bases; bases outside gene matches: 5.